The source of this T cell receptor beta chain is a study of blood T cell repertoires in COVID-19. The length of the CDR3 is 14 residues. Germline CDR1 is ENHRY and CDR2 is SYGVKD. V lost 3 bases and J 4 bases, leaving 12 bases between the germline ends. Here immunoSEQ multiplex PCR was the method, and the copy in TCRdb shows in-frame clones only, minus some. The sample has 330,000 or so clones; about 88% are singletons. Participants, about 18 to 100 years old, spanned some 23 US areas. Exposed volunteers were people who met a COVID-19 case within 2 weeks before study entry. This TCR was recovered from a woman aged 25 to 39 who had been exposed to COVID-19. V gene TRBV10-3 combines with J gene TRBJ1-1, with D possibly TRBD1 on 5 matching bases. What was sequenced was PBMCs or T cells enriched from blood (not recorded which). Here the CDR3 reads CAISDEQGSTEAFF. Written as DNA, the CDR3 is TGTGCCATCAGTGACGAGCAGGGAAGCACTGAAGCTTTCTTT.